This T cell receptor (beta chain) was retrieved from a study of a mutant IDH1 vaccine in newly diagnosed glioma. Study-level information: Patients were started on vaccination 4-6 weeks after radiotherapy alone, or with temozolomide cycles. Notes on the study in general: Of all patients, 85% to 95% showed vaccine-induced immune responses.

Some clones are missing from TCRdb's copy, which holds only in-frame ones; the method was immunoSEQ multiplex PCR. The sample contains about 50,000 clones, around 84% of which appear only once. The length of the CDR3 is 13 residues. From germline, CDR1 is SGHNT and CDR2 YENEEA. For this clone: Its antigen is undetermined. The junction and the germline gene differ at one end; a read error may be behind it.

Noted time point: week 35, safety follow-up. Every vaccination contained 300 ug of the mutant IDH1 20-mer peptide and was paired with topical imiquimod. The chain couples TRBV11-3 to TRBJ1-5; no clear D. The sample was PBMCs, taken from a glioma patient whose treatment included an IDH1 peptide vaccine. This sequence originates from a woman between 18 and 29 years old with glioma. CDR3 DNA sequence: TGTGCCAGCAGCTTAGGCGGGAATCTGCCCCAGCATTTT. This sequence encodes CASSLGGNLPQHF.